This T cell receptor (beta chain) was identified in a study of blood T cell repertoires in COVID-19. Turning to the study itself: Samples representing acute and convalescent COVID-19 were sourced from the United States, Italy and Spain.

Participants came from some 23 US areas, aged roughly 18 to 100 years. Cohort placement rested on clinical history that participants reported themselves. Within 2 weeks of study entry, exposed participants had contacted a PCR-confirmed or clinician-diagnosed COVID-19 case. Data came from immunoSEQ multiplex PCR; TCRdb stores just in-frame clones and leaves some out. The data contain 260,000 or so clones, about four fifths of them singletons. The CDR3 consists of 18 residues. V gave up 2 bases and J gave up 5 bases; unmatched junction bases: 14. The germline V gene encodes CDR1 SEHNR and CDR2 FQNEAQ (reference sequence).

The sequencing sample was made of PBMCs or T cells enriched from blood (not recorded which). This chain connects TRBV7-9 to TRBJ2-5; 10 nucleotides agree with TRBD2. The sequence derives from a woman aged 40-49 years who had been exposed to COVID-19. This CDR3 reads CASSLNLASGGRSETQYF. CDR3 in DNA: TGTGCCAGCAGCTTAAATCTGGCTAGCGGGGGCAGATCGGAGACCCAGTACTTC.